The clone carrying this T cell receptor (beta chain) has a count of ten or more. The antigen is undetermined. Germline V lookup: CDR1 MNHEY, CDR2 SVGAGI. The CDR3 contains 15 residues. V was pared by 0 bases and J by 2 bases, with 2 bases of the junction left unmatched. This sample was included in a study of T cells after yellow fever vaccination. General observations from the study: Booster sampling recovered most clones from primary vaccination (less than 97% CD4, around 90% CD8). Some clonotypes were seen in both the CD4 and the CD8 compartments. These made up a small share and likely arose from convergent recombination. Researchers cautioned that FACS-sorted repertoires could harbor abundant clonotypes contaminating from the bulk population. Faster peaking, at day 5 versus 15, marked a secondary response that was weaker.

A single record per CDR3 protein comes from TCRdb applying MiXCR to the 5' RACE reads. The data contain more than 55,000 distinct CDR3 sequences, roughly 7.4% of them singletons. Sample: CD8+ T cells sorted from PBMCs, taken 15 days after the yellow fever booster vaccination. This clonotype was sampled from a man between 25 and 39 years old who received the YFV17D yellow fever vaccine. This rearrangement joins TRBV6-5 to TRBJ2-7, with 9 bases matching TRBD1. The chain's CDR3 is CASSYSGQGAYEQYF. CDR3 nucleotide sequence: TGTGCCAGCAGTTACTCGGGACAGGGAGCCTACGAGCAGTACTTC.